This TCR beta chain was identified in a study of blood T cell repertoires in COVID-19. As for the study in general: Sources were T cells, B-cell-depleted T cells, or PBMCs; the material itself was cDNA or gDNA.

Only in-frame clones appear in the TCRdb table, and some are missing; sequencing was by immunoSEQ multiplex PCR. The table includes roughly 250,000 clones, about 85% detected once. CDR1 and CDR2 (germline): SGDLS, YYNGEE. This CDR3 spans 14 amino acids. Trimming removed 4 bases from V and 4 bases from J, with 14 bases in between. Sequences were obtained from peripheral blood. The chain employs TRBV9 and TRBJ1-1; tentatively, D is TRBD1 (5 bases). The clonotype was recovered from a human donor with COVID-19, enrolled during active disease. The donor label of this sample is uncertain. The CDR3 DNA follows: TGTGCCAGCAGCCCTATACAGGTCGGCACTGAAGCTTTCTTT. It is translated as CASSPIQVGTEAFF.